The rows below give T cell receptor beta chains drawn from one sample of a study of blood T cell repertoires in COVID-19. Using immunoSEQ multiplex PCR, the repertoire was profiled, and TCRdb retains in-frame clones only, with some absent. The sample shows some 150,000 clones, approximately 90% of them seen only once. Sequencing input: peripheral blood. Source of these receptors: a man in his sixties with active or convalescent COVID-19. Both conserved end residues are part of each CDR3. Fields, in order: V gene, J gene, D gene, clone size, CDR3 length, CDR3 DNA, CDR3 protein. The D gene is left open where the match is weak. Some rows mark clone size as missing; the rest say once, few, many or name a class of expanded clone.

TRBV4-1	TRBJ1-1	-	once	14	TGCGCCAGCAGCCAAGAGAGATACAGACCTGACGCTTTCTTT	CASSQERYRPDAFF
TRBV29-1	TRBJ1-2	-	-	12	TGCAGCGTGAACCAGGGGAGCTATGGCTACACCTTC	CSVNQGSYGYTF
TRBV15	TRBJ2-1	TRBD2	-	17	TGTGCCACCAGCAGAGGAGATCAAGCGGGGGCTAATAATGAGCAGTTCTTC	CATSRGDQAGANNEQFF
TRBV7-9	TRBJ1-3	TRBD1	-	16	TGTGCCAGCAGCCCGACAGGGGCTCCCTCTGGAAACACCATATATTTT	CASSPTGAPSGNTIYF
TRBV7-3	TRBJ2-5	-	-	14	TGTGCCAGCAGCCCCGTGGGCCCCCAAGAGACCCAGTACTTC	CASSPVGPQETQYF
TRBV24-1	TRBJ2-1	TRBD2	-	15	TGTGCCACCAGTGATTCCCGACTGGGGGGGGTTGAGCAGTTCTTC	CATSDSRLGGVEQFF
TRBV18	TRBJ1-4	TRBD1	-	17	TGTGCCAGCTCACCCAATTCAGGACAGGGACGAAATGAAAAACTGTTTTTT	CASSPNSGQGRNEKLFF
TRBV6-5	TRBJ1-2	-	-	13	TGTGCCAGCAGTTACGACAGGCGCTATGGCTACACCTTC	CASSYDRRYGYTF
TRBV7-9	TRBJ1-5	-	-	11	TGTGCCAGCAGCCCCCCCCGGCCCCAGCATTTT	CASSPPRPQHF
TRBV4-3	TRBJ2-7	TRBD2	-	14	TGCGCCAGCAGCCTGGGACTAGCGGAAGGCGAGCAGTACTTC	CASSLGLAEGEQYF
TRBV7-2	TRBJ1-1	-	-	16	TGTGCCAGTCCCCCCGTGGGAGGGGGGGTATACACTGAAGCTTTCTTT	CASPPVGGGVYTEAFF
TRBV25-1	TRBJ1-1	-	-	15	TGTGCCAGCAGTGAATGGGCAGGGATGAACACTGAAGCTTTCTTT	CASSEWAGMNTEAFF
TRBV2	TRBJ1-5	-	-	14	TGTGCCAGCAGTGGTTACTACCCCAATCAGCCCCAGCATTTT	CASSGYYPNQPQHF
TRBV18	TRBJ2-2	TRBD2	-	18	TGTGCCAGCTCACGATTCTTCGAGCGGGAGGAAAACACCGGGGAGCTGTTTTTT	CASSRFFEREENTGELFF
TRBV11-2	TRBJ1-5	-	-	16	TGTGCCAGCACCTCTTACGTTGATGTAGGAGGTCAGCCCCAGCATTTT	CASTSYVDVGGQPQHF
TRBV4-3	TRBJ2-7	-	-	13	TGCGCCAGCAGCCAGAACCCACGGAGCGGGCAGTACTTC	CASSQNPRSGQYF
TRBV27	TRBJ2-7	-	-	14	TGTGCCAGCAGTGGGGCACGGAGCTCCTACGAGCAGTACTTC	CASSGARSSYEQYF